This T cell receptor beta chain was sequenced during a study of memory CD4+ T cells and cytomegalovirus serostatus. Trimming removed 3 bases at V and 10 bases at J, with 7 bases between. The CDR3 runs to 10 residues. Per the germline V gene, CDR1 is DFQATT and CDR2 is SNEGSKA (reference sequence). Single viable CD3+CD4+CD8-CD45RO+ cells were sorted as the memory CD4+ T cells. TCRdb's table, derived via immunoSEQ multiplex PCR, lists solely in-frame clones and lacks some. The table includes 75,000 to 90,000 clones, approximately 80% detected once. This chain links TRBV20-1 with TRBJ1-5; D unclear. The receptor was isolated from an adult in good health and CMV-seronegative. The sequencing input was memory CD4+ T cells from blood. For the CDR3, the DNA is TGCAGTGCTAGGGGGAGTCCCCAGCATTTT. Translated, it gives CSARGSPQHF.